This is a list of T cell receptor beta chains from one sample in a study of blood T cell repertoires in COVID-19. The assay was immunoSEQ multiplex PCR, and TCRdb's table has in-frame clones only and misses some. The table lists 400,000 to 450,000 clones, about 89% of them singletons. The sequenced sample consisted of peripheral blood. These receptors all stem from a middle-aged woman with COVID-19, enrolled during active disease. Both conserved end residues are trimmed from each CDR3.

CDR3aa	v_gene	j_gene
ASSLDRYTEAF	TRBV28	TRBJ1-1
ASSERIQGMGTEAF	TRBV25-1	TRBJ1-1
ASSFTDGNYGYT	TRBV7-2	TRBJ1-2
ASSQSPGLGYT	TRBV23-1	TRBJ1-2
SASRTGNYGYT	TRBV20-1	TRBJ1-2
ASSLPNNEQF	TRBV27	TRBJ2-1
ATSGLAGNTGELF	TRBV19	TRBJ2-2
ASSLVGTGGGQQY	TRBV7-2	TRBJ2-7
ARQRAGGPPGEKLF	TRBV2	TRBJ1-4
ASSGNPGQGNEKLF	TRBV6-1	TRBJ1-4
ASSLTGSTEAF	TRBV27	TRBJ1-1
ASSPDPRVTGNTIY	TRBV7-3	TRBJ1-3
ASRDRVNYGYT	TRBV5-8	TRBJ1-2
ASSLRSSGTTYEQY	TRBV27	TRBJ2-7
ASSLLTGTNEKLF	TRBV27	TRBJ1-4
ASSPMTGGVGGEQY	TRBV5-4	TRBJ2-7
ASSFFGTADYSNQPQH	TRBV5-6	TRBJ1-5
ASSLWDRSTGELF	TRBV28	TRBJ2-2
ASSLIPSSQPQH	TRBV5-1	TRBJ1-5
ATSRDRPGQSGYT	TRBV15	TRBJ1-2
ASSLMAGRQPQH	TRBV28	TRBJ1-5
ASSLAITGTEQY	TRBV5-8	TRBJ2-7